These T cell receptor beta chains were read from a single sample in a study of PD-1 blockade in classical Hodgkin lymphoma. The assay was immunoSEQ multiplex PCR, and TCRdb's table has in-frame clones only and misses some. The repertoire holds some 24,000 clones, with over 70% as singletons. The source material was peripheral blood mononuclear cells (PBMCs), sampled at baseline. These receptors originate from a human donor with classical Hodgkin lymphoma. Each CDR3 is given with its conserved first and last residue. The D gene is left open where the match is weak. Clone size, where shown, is once, few, many, or a class for clones that have expanded.

>NA|TRBD1|TRBV9|TRBJ2-7
TGTGCCAGCGGGACAGGGGGCTACGAGCAGTACTTC
CASGTGGYEQYF
>NA|TRBD1|TRBV10-3|TRBJ1-5
TGTGCCATCAGTGCACAGGGGGAGTTTCAGCCCCAGCATTTT
CAISAQGEFQPQHF
>NA|NA|TRBV14|TRBJ2-7
TGTGCCAGCAGCCCTCTAGGTCAGGGTTTCTACGAGCAGTACTTC
CASSPLGQGFYEQYF
>NA|TRBD1|TRBV7-9|TRBJ2-1
TGTGCCAGCAGCTTATATCGCAGTGGGACAGGGCCCTACAATGAGCAGTTCTTC
CASSLYRSGTGPYNEQFF
>NA|TRBD2|TRBV10-3|TRBJ2-1
TGTGCCATCAATCAGGGCGGGGGGACCTACAATGAGCAGTTCTTC
CAINQGGGTYNEQFF
>NA|NA|TRBV11-2|TRBJ1-6
TGTGCCAGCAGCTTAGTTAGTTCACCCCTCCACTTT
CASSLVSSPLHF
>NA|NA|TRBV25-1|TRBJ2-3
TGTGCCAGCACCCGGGGCACAGATACGCAGTATTTT
CASTRGTDTQYF
>NA|NA|TRBV30|TRBJ1-5
TGTGCCTGGAGGGACCCTGGGAGCAATCAGCCCCAGCATTTT
CAWRDPGSNQPQHF
>few|TRBD1|TRBV5-1|TRBJ2-3
TGCGCCAGCAGCTCGAATATACAGGGGCCGGGAGATACGCAGTATTTT
CASSSNIQGPGDTQYF
>NA|NA|TRBV11-2|TRBJ2-2
TGTGCCAGCAGCCTCCGGCCCGACGTAAACACCGGGGAGCTGTTTTTT
CASSLRPDVNTGELFF
>NA|NA|TRBV9|TRBJ2-3
TGTGCCAGCAGCGAGGGTTACGGAGTCACAGATACGCAGTATTTT
CASSEGYGVTDTQYF
>NA|NA|TRBV18|TRBJ1-5
TGTGCCAGCTCACCCGGAGGACGAGATAGCAATCAGCCCCAGCATTTT
CASSPGGRDSNQPQHF
>NA|TRBD1|TRBV5-4|TRBJ1-1
TGTGCCAGCAGCTCGGACAGGGGAGCCACTGAAGCTTTCTTT
CASSSDRGATEAFF
>NA|TRBD1|TRBV2|TRBJ2-4
TGTGCCAGCAGTGAAGTGGGACAGGGAGGGTACATTCAGTACTTC
CASSEVGQGGYIQYF
>NA|NA|TRBV13|TRBJ2-7
TGTGCCAGCAGCTTAGCCGACTTGTACGAGCAGTACTTC
CASSLADLYEQYF
>NA|NA|TRBV28|TRBJ1-1
TGTGCCAGCAGTTTTCGCGTAGGATGGGACACTGAAGCTTTCTTT
CASSFRVGWDTEAFF
>few|NA|TRBV4-3|TRBJ1-1
TGCGCCAGCAGCCAAGATGGTAAGAGTGAAGCTTTCTTT
CASSQDGKSEAFF
>NA|NA|TRBV5-5|TRBJ1-1
TGTGCCAGCAGCTTGGAGGCAGCCAACACTGAAGCTTTCTTT
CASSLEAANTEAFF
>once|NA|TRBV19|TRBJ2-5
TGTGCCAGTTACTACGGGGCTGACCAAGAGACCCAGTACTTC
CASYYGADQETQYF
>NA|TRBD1|TRBV5-4|TRBJ1-2
TGTGCCAGCAGCAGTGGGGGACAGGGTGGCTATGGCTACACCTTC
CASSSGGQGGYGYTF
>NA|NA|TRBV7-3|TRBJ1-1
TGTGCCAGCAGCTTAACGAGGCAGACAGAAGCTTTCTTT
CASSLTRQTEAFF
>few|TRBD1|TRBV6-1|TRBJ1-1
TGTGCCAGCAGTTATGGGGACAGGGTCACTGAAGCTTTCTTT
CASSYGDRVTEAFF
>few|TRBD2|TRBV10-2|TRBJ2-3
TGCGCCAGCAGTGAGCCTACCGCCGGACTAGCGGGGGGGAGCACAGATACGCAGTATTTT
CASSEPTAGLAGGSTDTQYF
>once|TRBD1|TRBV7-9|TRBJ2-1
TGTGCCAGCAGCTTCCGGGACAGGGGGAGCTCCTACAATGAGCAGTTCTTC
CASSFRDRGSSYNEQFF
>NA|NA|TRBV19|TRBJ1-6
TGTGCCAGTAGTAGAGGCGGGGGCGATAATTCACCCCTCCACTTT
CASSRGGGDNSPLHF
>NA|NA|TRBV5-6|TRBJ2-2
TGTGCCAGCAGCTTGGTTCGGTCCACCGGGGAGCTGTTTTTT
CASSLVRSTGELFF
>NA|NA|TRBV11-2|TRBJ1-2
TGTGCCAGCAGGGCAGCTCCCCAAAACTATGGCTACACCTTC
CASRAAPQNYGYTF
>NA|TRBD1|TRBV25-1|TRBJ1-1
TGTGCCAGCAGAGAGACAGGGTTGGCTGAAGCTTTCTTT
CASRETGLAEAFF
>NA|NA|TRBV9|TRBJ1-6
TGTGCCAGCACCGCTGGCGGGGGGGGGCTAAATTCACCCCTCCACTTT
CASTAGGGGLNSPLHF
>NA|TRBD1|TRBV4-3|TRBJ2-1
TGCGCCAGCAGCCCAGGACAGGCCTACAATGAGCAGTTCTTC
CASSPGQAYNEQFF
>NA|TRBD1|TRBV4-1|TRBJ1-6
TGCGCCAGCAGCCAAGATCAATACAGGGGAGACTCACCCCTCCACTTT
CASSQDQYRGDSPLHF
>few|TRBD1|TRBV7-8|TRBJ2-7
TGTGCCAGCAGCGACCCGGGACAGGGGTACGAGCAGTACTTC
CASSDPGQGYEQYF
>NA|TRBD2|TRBV11-2|TRBJ2-2
TGTGCCAGCAGAACTTTAAGGGAGGGAAACACCGGGGAGCTGTTTTTT
CASRTLREGNTGELFF
>NA|NA|TRBV4-3|TRBJ1-1
TGCGCCAGCAGCCGACGGGACGGAGCGAACACTGAAGCTTTCTTT
CASSRRDGANTEAFF
>medium-sized|TRBD2|TRBV7-2|TRBJ2-3
TGTGCCAGCAGCGGGAGGACTAGCGGGGGGCAACCCACAGATACGCAGTATTTT
CASSGRTSGGQPTDTQYF
>few|NA|TRBV18|TRBJ2-4
TGTGCCAGCTCACCAATGAGGGGGAGGCTAGCCAAAAACATTCAGTACTTC
CASSPMRGRLAKNIQYF
>NA|NA|TRBV5-8|TRBJ1-1
TGTGCCAGCAGCTTGCACGACAACACTGAAGCTTTCTTT
CASSLHDNTEAFF
>NA|NA|TRBV2|TRBJ2-1
TGTGCCAGCAGCCTAGGACAACCCGGTTATGAGCAGTTCTTC
CASSLGQPGYEQFF
>NA|TRBD1|TRBV5-1|TRBJ2-1
TGCGCCAGCAGCTTGATGTGGGACAGGGCGGTGTATGAGCAGTTCTTC
CASSLMWDRAVYEQFF
>NA|NA|TRBV7-6|TRBJ2-2
TGTGCCAGCAGCTTAACCACAGGATACACCGGGGAGCTGTTTTTT
CASSLTTGYTGELFF
>NA|NA|TRBV19|TRBJ2-2
TGTGCCAGTACCCCAGGGTATGGGGAGCTGTTTTTT
CASTPGYGELFF
>NA|NA|TRBV15|TRBJ2-1
TGTGCCACCCAACTTAGGGATGAGCAGTTCTTC
CATQLRDEQFF
>NA|NA|TRBV18|TRBJ2-7
TGTGCCAGCTCAGCTACCCAAGGGACGGGGTTCTCCTACGAGCAGTACTTC
CASSATQGTGFSYEQYF
>NA|TRBD2|TRBV5-8|TRBJ2-7
TGTGCCAGCAGCTTGATAGCGGGGAGCTCCTACGAGCAGTACTTC
CASSLIAGSSYEQYF
>NA|NA|TRBV2|TRBJ2-7
TGTGCCAGCAGCGTCGGGAGCTCCTACGAGCAGTACTTC
CASSVGSSYEQYF
>NA|TRBD2|TRBV7-6|TRBJ2-1
TGTGCCAGCAGCTCTAGCGGGGGGACCACAGGGACGACCAATGAGCAGTTCTTC
CASSSSGGTTGTTNEQFF
>NA|TRBD1|TRBV9|TRBJ2-3
TGTGCCAGCAGCAGTCGGACAGGGGCAGGGGGGGTGGATACGCAGTATTTT
CASSSRTGAGGVDTQYF